The sequence of this T cell receptor (beta chain) was determined in a study of lymphopenia after photon versus proton radiotherapy. Study-level points and caveats: After the lymphocyte nadir, photon-treated repertoires showed oligoclonal expansion, especially of CD8+ Temra cells. Proton therapy kept repertoires fairly stable, unlike photons, which gained effector/memory cells. In patients who died, overall survival fell as post-nadir TCR diversity dropped more.

Measured with immunoSEQ multiplex PCR; TCRdb has only the in-frame clones, and not every one. The sample lists about 70,000 clones; around 90% were seen once. This clone came up a few times. Antigen: not known. The junction had 11 bases not matched to a gene; V was cut back by 8 bases and J by 1 base. Germline CDR1 LNHDA, CDR2 SQIVND (reference sequence). This CDR3 spans 17 amino acids. This TCR was recovered from a woman aged 40 to 50 with cholangiocarcinoma. The sample was peripheral blood, taken from a patient treated with photon-based radiotherapy. This chain links TRBV19 with TRBJ1-5; TRBD1 matches at 10 bases. CDR3 protein: CASGFGTGVGSNQPQHF. The CDR3 nucleotides are TGTGCCAGTGGATTCGGGACAGGGGTCGGAAGCAATCAGCCCCAGCATTTT.